Listed below are T cell receptor beta chains from one sample, sequenced in a study of vaccination effects on CD4 cells after COVID-19. The antigens these receptors bind are not known. TCRdb's table, derived via immunoSEQ multiplex PCR, lists solely in-frame clones and lacks some. The table shows tens of thousands of clones, with around 76% occurring only once. The material was CD4+ T cells from PBMCs cultured with HIV peptides, obtained before COVID-19 vaccination. Receptors were obtained from a human donor who had a prior SARS-CoV-2 infection. CDR3s include the opening cysteine and the closing phenylalanine or tryptophan.

CDR3aa,j_gene,v_gene
CAWSAGLANEQFF,TRBJ2-1,TRBV30
CASSLWGSSGYTF,TRBJ1-2,TRBV12-3/TRBV12-4
CASSIARRGQWGEKLFF,TRBJ1-4,TRBV19
CAWSSGTGKETQYF,TRBJ2-5,TRBV30
CASSITSPSGQGEANYGYTF,TRBJ1-2,TRBV19
CASSHGGIVYEQYF,TRBJ2-7,TRBV13
CASSQNLPDRGTDTQYF,TRBJ2-3,TRBV5-1
CATSDSGVSNYGYTF,TRBJ1-2,TRBV24-1
CASSRLPGTTSGDEQFF,TRBJ2-1,TRBV4-1
CASSPRITGVNYGYTF,TRBJ1-2,TRBV18
CASQRLASTGELFF,TRBJ2-2,TRBV5-1
CASSLSGGEETQYF,TRBJ2-5,TRBV4-1
CATSDPAAPSGSYEQYF,TRBJ2-7,TRBV24-1
CASSRTSTYEQYF,TRBJ2-7,TRBV5-4
CSVVGAAYEQYF,TRBJ2-7,TRBV29-1
CASRTVSYNSPLHF,TRBJ1-6,TRBV6-5
CASSTGDRVTEKLFF,TRBJ1-4,TRBV5-1
CASSYLGNTEAFF,TRBJ1-1,TRBV7-3
CASVRRDGNEAFF,TRBJ1-1,TRBV12-3/TRBV12-4
CASRRKKTASSYNEQFF,TRBJ2-1,TRBV23-1
CAWSNPGRGANVLTF,TRBJ2-6,TRBV30
CSVLWEEKLFF,TRBJ1-4,TRBV29-1
CASSYRGDSNYGYTF,TRBJ1-2,TRBV6-2/TRBV6-3
CASSLEVAGAYEQYF,TRBJ2-7,TRBV7-3
CASSQEPSGYSYNEQFF,TRBJ2-1,TRBV3-1/TRBV3-2
CASRQLGTDTQYF,TRBJ2-3,TRBV11-2
CATSRRGQPYGYTF,TRBJ1-2,TRBV15
CASSPPEDRTFPTGELFF,TRBJ2-2,TRBV18
CASSLEDFPGGKLFF,TRBJ1-4,TRBV7-7
CASSLGPVSVYNSPLHF,TRBJ1-6,TRBV7-2
CASSQGPSTDTQYF,TRBJ2-3,TRBV3-1/TRBV3-2
CASSEEVYVVGTDTQYF,TRBJ2-3,TRBV2
CASSTDRGDTQYF,TRBJ2-3,TRBV6-5
CASSRTSGSFRFTDTQYF,TRBJ2-3,TRBV5-6
CASSFGVPVNGVEETQYF,TRBJ2-5,TRBV11-3
CATSDHRGLGGYTF,TRBJ1-2,TRBV24-1
CSANERGGRPLEQYF,TRBJ2-7,TRBV20-1
CASSYAGHRDNSPLHF,TRBJ1-6,TRBV5-4
CASSPSSGRAYNEQFF,TRBJ2-1,TRBV9
CASSLGTVVPETQYF,TRBJ2-5,TRBV5-1
CASSYRWDSVYEQYF,TRBJ2-7,TRBV6-5
CASSLYSQETQYF,TRBJ2-5,TRBV5-6
CASSASGRRVETQYF,TRBJ2-5,TRBV7-8
CASSFGGANGYTF,TRBJ1-2,TRBV5-4
CASSQFPYAGGTQYF,TRBJ2-5,TRBV4-3
CASSLGVRAGTDTQYF,TRBJ2-3,TRBV5-1
CASSPSRPGNTEAFF,TRBJ1-1,TRBV19
CASSLKADSPLHF,TRBJ1-6,TRBV5-1
CASSLAGVGNTIYF,TRBJ1-3,TRBV5-1
CASRKESGEPNTEAFF,TRBJ1-1,TRBV2
CASSLGGYGYTF,TRBJ1-2,TRBV7-2
CAWSVGGTNVLTF,TRBJ2-6,TRBV30